The clone carrying this T cell receptor beta chain occurred a few times. What it recognizes is unknown. The sample belongs to a study of naive and memory T cell subsets. Germline loops: CDR1 SNHLY, CDR2 FYNNEI. V lost 9 bases and J lost 1; bases outside the gene matches: 9. This CDR3 is 15 amino acids long. Both TRBC1 and TRBC2 were covered by a beta constant-region primer of two equimolar oligonucleotides. Four rounds of PCR amplified the ligated cDNA using nested alpha and beta constant-region primers plus SP2. TCRdb independently ran MiXCR on the UMI-ligation and nested PCR reads; one entry per CDR3 protein. The sample contains approximately 140,000 distinct CDR3 sequences, approximately 20% of which appear only once. Study-level findings and limits: Clonotypes are single alpha or beta chains, not paired receptors. Especially in CD8 cells, naive repertoires contained a few larger clonotypes, possibly CD45RA-re-expressing memory cells.

CD4+ T cell IFNgamma after overnight CMV lysate exposure gave donor CMV status. Sequencing was carried out using naive CD8+ T cells from blood. V and J are TRBV2 and TRBJ2-5, with TRBD1 identical over 9 bases. The source is a human donor in good health. The CDR3 sequence: CARFPGQGGQETQYF. The CDR3 nucleotides are TGTGCCAGGTTCCCGGGACAGGGCGGCCAAGAGACCCAGTACTTC.